This T cell receptor beta chain was captured by sequencing in a study of blood T cell repertoires in COVID-19. Using immunoSEQ multiplex PCR, the repertoire was profiled, and TCRdb retains in-frame clones only, with some absent. The sample includes 160,000 or so clones, approximately 84% of them seen just once. The germline V gene encodes CDR1 MNHNS and CDR2 SASEGT. Trimming pared 0 bases from V and 8 bases from J, leaving 13 bases between. The CDR3 sequence is 14 residues long. The sequenced sample was peripheral blood. The chain carries TRBV6-1 and TRBJ1-2, with D maybe TRBD1 (6 bases). This TCR was recovered from an elderly woman with acute or convalescent COVID-19. The CDR3 region is CASSEAPGVGGYTF. CDR3 in DNA: TGTGCCAGCAGTGAAGCTCCAGGGGTAGGCGGCTACACCTTC.